Listed here are 8 T cell receptor beta chains from one sample, sequenced in a study of T cells expressing NK-cell markers. No DNA is given; TCRdb re-called the 5' RACE reads and lists each CDR3 protein once. The sample table includes about 540,000 distinct CDR3 sequences. Sequences were obtained from blood T cells: a sorted CD56 or NKG2C T cell subset, CD4+ or CD8+ T cells, or bulk PBMC T cells (not recorded which). All receptors derive from a man between 18 and 35 years old in good health.

This rearrangement joins TRBV20-1 to TRBJ2-1; TCRdb's assignment of TRBD1 cannot be checked, as there is no DNA. CDR1 DFQATT and CDR2 SNEGSKA come from the germline V gene (reference sequence). CDR3 length: 14 residues. CDR3 protein: CSASGTGGAGEQFF.

V and J are TRBV12-3 or TRBV12-4 and TRBJ1-5; there is no DNA to check the TCRdb D call of TRBD1. This CDR3 is 15 amino acids long. The CDR3 reads CASSKQASRDQPQHF.

J is TRBJ2-5 and V is TRBV7-2; TCRdb designates TRBD2, a call that cannot be tested without DNA. CDR1 and CDR2 (germline): SGHTA, FQGNSA. CDR3 size: 14 residues. The chain's CDR3 is CASSQGLAGETQYF.

The gene calls are TRBV24-1 and TRBJ2-3; TCRdb calls TRBD2, which cannot be checked without DNA. Looked up from germline, CDR1 is KGHDR and CDR2 is SFDVKD. The CDR3 is made up of 16 amino acids. The chain's CDR3 is CATSDLAGGPADTQYF.

The J gene is TRBJ1-5, the V gene TRBV15; TCRdb's D call, TRBD1, is unchecked because there is no DNA. The CDR3 runs 15 residues. Germline V gene data show CDR1 as LNHNV and CDR2 as YYDKDF (reference sequence). The CDR3 is CATSRRTASNQPQHF.

V and J are TRBV9 and TRBJ1-3; absent DNA, TCRdb's TRBD1 call cannot be checked. Looked up from germline, CDR1 is SGDLS and CDR2 is YYNGEE. CDR3 length equals 14 residues. The CDR3 region is CASNPGRAGNTIYF.

The genes are TRBV7-2 and TRBJ2-4; TCRdb designates TRBD2, a call that cannot be tested without DNA. CDR1 SGHTA and CDR2 FQGNSA come from the germline V gene. The CDR3 is made up of 14 amino acids. CDR3 loop: CASSLVRRGTIQYF.

The chain combines TRBV6-6 with TRBJ2-1; checking the TCRdb D call of TRBD2 is not possible without DNA. This CDR3 is built from 11 residues. Germline V CDR1 and CDR2: MNHNY, SVGAGI (reference sequence). This CDR3 is CASRAGGEQFF.